Included here is one TCR beta chain sequence, with context. Clones were sequenced by immunoSEQ multiplex PCR, and TCRdb holds only the in-frame ones, with some missing. The data show around 27,000 clones, approximately 94% seen once. V was clipped by 3 bases and J by 6 bases, with 8 bases between them. Per the germline V gene, CDR1 is LNHDA and CDR2 is SQIVND (reference sequence). This CDR3 contains 12 residues. The data are from a study of T cell changes during pregnancy in multiple sclerosis. The chain joins TRBV19 to TRBJ1-2; D may be TRBD1 (5 bases). This sample comprised CD4+ T cells from peripheral blood mononuclear cells, obtained after pregnancy. The receptor was isolated from a female donor with multiple sclerosis, enrolled in a pregnancy study. This CDR3 is CASSIRGNGYTF. The CDR3 DNA follows: TGTGCCAGTAGTATCCGGGGGAATGGCTACACCTTC.